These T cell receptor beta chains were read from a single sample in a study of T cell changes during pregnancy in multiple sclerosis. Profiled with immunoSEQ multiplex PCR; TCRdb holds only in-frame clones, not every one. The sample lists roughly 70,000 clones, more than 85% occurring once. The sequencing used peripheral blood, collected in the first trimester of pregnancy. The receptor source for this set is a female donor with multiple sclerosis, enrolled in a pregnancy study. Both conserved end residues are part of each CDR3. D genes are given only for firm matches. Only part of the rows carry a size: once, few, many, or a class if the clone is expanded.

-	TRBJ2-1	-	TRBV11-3	TGTGCCAGCAGCCCCCGGAGGGGAGCGGGCGATGAGCAGTTCTTC	CASSPRRGAGDEQFF
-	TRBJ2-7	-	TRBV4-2	TGTGCCAGCAGCCAAGGGCTAGCTCCCCTTGGGTACGAGCAGTACTTC	CASSQGLAPLGYEQYF
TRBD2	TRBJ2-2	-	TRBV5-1	TGCGCCAGCAACCCCCGGGGGGAGACCGGGGAGCTGTTTTTT	CASNPRGETGELFF
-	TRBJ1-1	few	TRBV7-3	TGTGCCAGCAGCCCGGGAGTCGGCGGGACCACTGAAGCTTTCTTT	CASSPGVGGTTEAFF
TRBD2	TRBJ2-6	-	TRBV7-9	TGTGCCAGCAGTCGCGGGGGGGAGGGTTCTGCGGGGGCCAACGTCCTGACTTTC	CASSRGGEGSAGANVLTF
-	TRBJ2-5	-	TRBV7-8	TGTGCCAGCAGCCCGCGCATTTACCAAGAGACCCAGTACTTC	CASSPRIYQETQYF
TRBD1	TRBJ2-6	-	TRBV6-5	TGTGCCAGCAGTAACAGGGGCTCTGGGGCCAACGTCCTGACTTTC	CASSNRGSGANVLTF
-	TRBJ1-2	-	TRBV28	TGTGCCAGCAGCCCACAAACAGGGAAGGGCTACACCTTC	CASSPQTGKGYTF
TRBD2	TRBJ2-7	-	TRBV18	TGTGCCAGCTCGCCCGGACTAGCGGGGAACGAGCAGTACTTC	CASSPGLAGNEQYF
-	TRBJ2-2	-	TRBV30	TGTGCCTGGAGTGTACTCGGCGGGGAGCTGTTTTTT	CAWSVLGGELFF
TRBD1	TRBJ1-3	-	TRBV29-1	TGCAGCGCCCAAGGCATGGGACAGTCGTACTCTGGAAACACCATATATTTT	CSAQGMGQSYSGNTIYF
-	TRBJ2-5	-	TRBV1	TGCACCAGCAGCCGCCGGACTAGCTCTGGGGAGACCCAGTACTTC	CTSSRRTSSGETQYF
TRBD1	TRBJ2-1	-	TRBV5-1	TGCGCAAGCTCGGAGACAGGGGCGGTCTACAATGAGCAGTTCTTC	CASSETGAVYNEQFF
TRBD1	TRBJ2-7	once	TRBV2	TGTGCCAGCAGGGGACAGGGCCCCTACGAGCAGTACTTC	CASRGQGPYEQYF
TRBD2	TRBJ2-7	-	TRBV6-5	TGTGCCAGCCGGAGCGGGAGAGGCTCATACGAGCAGTACTTC	CASRSGRGSYEQYF
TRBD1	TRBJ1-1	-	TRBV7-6	TGTGCCAGCAGCTTATCACAGGGGACCGAAGCTTTCTTT	CASSLSQGTEAFF
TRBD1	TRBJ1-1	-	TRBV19	TGTGCCAGTAGTAACGGACAGGGGCCCTTCGGGGCTTTCTTT	CASSNGQGPFGAFF
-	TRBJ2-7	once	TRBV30	TGTGCCTGGAGTAGAAGCGGAGCCCACGAGCAGTACTTC	CAWSRSGAHEQYF
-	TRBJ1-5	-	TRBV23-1	TGCGCCAGCGGGGCAAAGAGGGGAGGTCAGCCCCAGCATTTT	CASGAKRGGQPQHF
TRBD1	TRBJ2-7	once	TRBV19	TGTGCCAGTAACATGGGACAGGGCTACGAGCAGTACTTC	CASNMGQGYEQYF
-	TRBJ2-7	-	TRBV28	TGTGCCAGCAGTCTGGAGGGGGAGGGCCGGTACGAGCAGTACTTC	CASSLEGEGRYEQYF
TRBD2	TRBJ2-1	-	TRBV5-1	TGCGCCAGCAGCGTGAGGACTAGCGGGGGGGCGGGTGAGCAGTTCTTC	CASSVRTSGGAGEQFF
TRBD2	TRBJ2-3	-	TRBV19	TGTGCCAGTAGCCAAACTAGCGGGAGGCTAAGTAGCACAGATACGCAGTATTTT	CASSQTSGRLSSTDTQYF
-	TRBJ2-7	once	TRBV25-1	TGTGCCAGCAGGAGCTCCTACGAGCAGTACTTC	CASRSSYEQYF
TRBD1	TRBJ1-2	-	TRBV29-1	TGCAGCGTTGAAGGACAGGGGACTGCTGGCTACACCTTC	CSVEGQGTAGYTF
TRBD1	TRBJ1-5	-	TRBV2	TGTGCCAGCAGTGAAGAAATAACAGGGGGCAATCAGCCCCAGCATTTT	CASSEEITGGNQPQHF
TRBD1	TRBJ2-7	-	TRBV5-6	TGTGCCAGCAGCTTACTACTAACAGGGGGCGGGAGAAACGAGCAGTACTTC	CASSLLLTGGGRNEQYF